Below, 25 T cell receptor beta chains from the same sample are listed, as sequenced in a study of response to subunit inactivated influenza vaccine. TCRdb reanalysed the RT-PCR reads using MiXCR and keeps one entry per CDR3 protein. The table records more than 550,000 distinct CDR3 sequences, approximately 12% of them present only once. Sequenced material: PBMCs from blood, taken on the day of vaccination. These receptors originate from a man aged 45-60 years who received an inactivated influenza vaccine.

The chain uses TRBV7-6 and TRBJ2-3, with D hard to call. Per the germline V gene, CDR1 is SGHVS and CDR2 is FNYEAQ. The length of the CDR3 is 13 residues. Deletions cut 0 bases from V and 6 bases from J, with 7 bases between. Written as DNA, the CDR3 is TGTGCCAGCAGCTTAGCTGGAATGGATACGCAGTATTTT. Translation: CASSLAGMDTQYF.

This clonotype was observed a handful of times. CDR3 in amino acids: CASRAGGLYEQYF. Written as DNA, the CDR3 is TGTGCCAGCCGGGCAGGGGGCCTATACGAGCAGTACTTC. V usage is TRBV28 and J usage is TRBJ2-7; 8 nucleotides match TRBD1. With 8 bases clipped from V and 4 bases from J, the junction kept 7 bases outside the gene matches. Germline V CDR1 and CDR2: MDHEN, SYDVKM. This CDR3 region has 13 residues.

The sample holds many counts of this clonotype. The V gene is TRBV10-3, the J gene TRBJ2-3; 8 bases map to TRBD2. CDR1 is ENHRY and CDR2 is SYGVKD in the germline V gene. The CDR3 length is 16 residues. The J segment lost 0 bases and the V segment lost 6 bases, leaving 8 bases of the junction unmatched. CDR3: CAIRRVVAGSTDTQYF. The DNA for the CDR3 is TGTGCCATCAGGAGAGTGGTAGCGGGGAGCACAGATACGCAGTATTTT.

As for this clonotype: Since a much larger clone is just one base distant, this may be a read error. V is TRBV11-1 and J is TRBJ2-5; D is ambiguous. Germline values: CDR1 SGHAT, CDR2 FQDESV (reference sequence). Deletions cut 1 base from V and 3 bases from J, with 3 bases between. The CDR3 sequence is 12 residues long. The CDR3 protein is CASSLVKETQYF. The CDR3, as DNA: TGTGCCAGCAGCTTAGTAAAAGAGACCCAGTACTTC.

This clonotype has a count of ten or more. The V and J genes are TRBV5-1 and TRBJ1-1, with 7 bases fitting TRBD1. V trimming: 3 bases; J trimming: 2 bases; junction bases outside the gene matches: 4. Germline CDR1 reads SGHRS; CDR2 reads YFSETQ. The CDR3 is made up of 14 amino acids. CDR3 sequence: CASSSQGQNTEAFF. The CDR3 DNA sequence: TGCGCCAGCAGCTCACAGGGGCAAAACACTGAAGCTTTCTTT.

The rearrangement uses TRBV12-3 or TRBV12-4 and TRBJ1-1; TRBD1 aligns across 7 bases. CDR3 length: 13 amino acids. J lost 4 bases, V lost 6 bases, and 5 bases had no gene match. The CDR3 loop is CASSLQGVTEAFF. The CDR3 DNA follows: TGTGCCAGCAGCCTCCAGGGGGTCACTGAAGCTTTCTTT.

The sample holds a few counts of this clonotype. The chain employs TRBV6-1 and TRBJ2-7; unclear D gene. Germline values: CDR1 MNHNS, CDR2 SASEGT. Deletions cut 11 bases from V and 3 bases from J, with 17 bases between. CDR3 size: 13 residues. The CDR3 spells CAVGELNHYEQYF. In nucleotides, the CDR3 is TGTGCCGTCGGAGAACTAAACCACTACGAGCAGTACTTC.

This clonotype was seen only a few times. The chain joins TRBV5-1 to TRBJ2-2, with 9 nucleotides matching TRBD1. Germline V gene sequence: CDR1 SGHRS, CDR2 YFSETQ. This CDR3 region has 14 residues. The junction had 5 bases not matched to a gene; V was cut back by 7 bases and J by 4 bases. The DNA for the CDR3 is TGCGCCAGCGCCCTACAGGGGGCCACCGGGGAGCTGTTTTTT. Amino acids: CASALQGATGELFF.

This clonotype has only a few counts. The rearrangement uses TRBV24-1 and TRBJ2-5; D remains unclear. V was trimmed by 9 bases and J by 2 bases, leaving 9 bases between them. From germline, CDR1 is KGHDR and CDR2 SFDVKD. The CDR3 consists of 12 residues. CDR3 nucleotides: TGTGCCACCCTTCCAGATCAAGAGACCCAGTACTTC. Translating it yields CATLPDQETQYF.

The CDR3 protein is CASSLANQIETQYF. Written as DNA, the CDR3 is TGCGCCAGCAGCTTGGCTAACCAGATAGAGACCCAGTACTTC. This sequence joins TRBV5-1 and TRBJ2-5; D not certain. Trimming removed 0 bases at V and 4 bases at J, with 10 bases between. This CDR3 region has 14 residues. Germline values: CDR1 SGHRS, CDR2 YFSETQ.

This chain joins TRBV12-3 or TRBV12-4 and TRBJ2-1, with TRBD2 identical over 14 bases. The V segment lost 7 bases and the J segment 9 bases; nucleotides outside the gene matches: 8. The CDR3 totals 15 residues. The CDR3 DNA reads TGTGCCAGCACCTTCGGGACTAGCGGGAGCGGTGAGCAGTTCTTC. This sequence encodes CASTFGTSGSGEQFF.

The rearrangement links TRBV7-2 to TRBJ2-1; the match to TRBD2 covers 7 bases. The CDR3 covers 15 residues. Losses at the gene ends were 1 base for V and 9 bases for J; bases not matched to a gene: 9. Germline CDR1 is SGHTA and CDR2 is FQGNSA. The CDR3 sequence: CASSLDGLVNREQFF. The CDR3 DNA reads TGTGCCAGCAGCTTAGATGGACTAGTCAATCGTGAGCAGTTCTTC.

This chain connects TRBV4-1 to TRBJ2-5, with D maybe TRBD1 (6 bases). Germline CDR1 is MGHRA and CDR2 is YSYEKL. V dropped 2 bases and J dropped 5 bases, with 12 bases sitting between them. The length of the CDR3 is 14 residues. CDR3: CASSQPIQGETQYF. The CDR3 region has the DNA TGCGCCAGCAGCCAACCCATTCAGGGGGAGACCCAGTACTTC.

This clonotype was observed a few times. The chain joins TRBV9 to TRBJ2-3; D remains unclear. V was pared by 8 bases and J by 2 bases, with 21 bases between. CDR1 and CDR2 from the germline V gene are SGDLS and YYNGEE. This CDR3 contains 16 residues. CDR3 in amino acids: CASGRPPHGPTDTQYF. As DNA, the CDR3 is TGTGCCAGTGGACGACCCCCTCACGGACCCACAGATACGCAGTATTTT. Together with reference TRBV9 and TRBJ2-3, the CDR3 gives the full variable domain: DSGVTQTPKHLITATGQRVTLRCSPRSGDLSVYWYQQSLDQGLQFLIQYYNGEERAKGNILERFSAQQFPDLHSELNLSSLELGDSALYFCASGRPPHGPTDTQYFGPGTRLTVL.

This rearrangement joins TRBV6-1 to TRBJ1-2; 7 positions agree with TRBD1. Germline values: CDR1 MNHNS, CDR2 SASEGT. The CDR3 extends over 14 amino acids. Trimming cost V 10 bases and J 3 bases; bases outside gene matches: 11. The CDR3 loop is CATPVQGQYYGYTF. CDR3 in DNA: TGTGCCACCCCGGTCCAGGGACAGTACTATGGCTACACCTTC.

This clonotype was detected ten times or more. V usage is TRBV14 and J usage is TRBJ1-1; D is unclear. V was pared by 1 base and J by 4 bases, with 1 base between. Germline V gene sequence: CDR1 SGHDN, CDR2 FVKESK. The CDR3 totals 11 residues. Written as DNA, the CDR3 is TGTGCCAGCAGCCAAGGCACTGAAGCTTTCTTT. Protein product: CASSQGTEAFF. Filled out from reference TRBV14 and TRBJ1-1, the complete variable domain reads EAGVTQFPSHSVIEKGQTVTLRCDPISGHDNLYWYRRVMGKEIKFLLHFVKESKQDESGMPNNRFLAERTGGTYSTLKVQPAELEDSGVYFCASSQGTEAFFGQGTRLTVV.

The V and J genes are TRBV3-1 and TRBJ1-4; D unresolved. V lost 5 bases to trimming and J lost 8 bases, with 12 bases between them. Germline V gene data show CDR1 as LGHDT and CDR2 as YNNKEL (reference sequence). The length of the CDR3 is 13 residues. The DNA of the CDR3 is TGTGCCAGCAGCGCGGGAACCACGGAAAAACTGTTTTTT. It specifies CASSAGTTEKLFF.

This sequence joins TRBV7-9 and TRBJ2-2; a possible D gene is TRBD1 (5 bases). The CDR3 length is 17 residues. V shed 5 bases and J shed 0 bases, with 16 bases lying between them. CDR1 and CDR2 from the germline V gene are SEHNR and FQNEAQ (reference sequence). In DNA form, the CDR3 reads TGTGCCAGCAGCCCACACCCCAGGGCTGCGAACACCGGGGAGCTGTTTTTT. Translating gives CASSPHPRAANTGELFF.

V is TRBV5-1 and J is TRBJ2-7, with D hard to call. Trimming stripped 6 bases from V and 3 bases from J, with 13 bases between. This CDR3 has 13 amino acids. Germline assignment: CDR1 SGHRS and CDR2 YFSETQ. The CDR3 sequence is CASTVWPGYEQYF. For the CDR3, the DNA is TGCGCCAGCACCGTCTGGCCAGGCTACGAGCAGTACTTC.

V and J are TRBV7-9 and TRBJ2-1, with TRBD2 as a possible D gene (6 bases). This CDR3 region has 17 residues. Germline CDR1 and CDR2: SEHNR and FQNEAQ (reference sequence). Trimming removed 5 bases at V and 0 bases at J, with 17 bases between. The CDR3 DNA is TGTGCCAGCAGCCCCACTAGCTATCCTAGCTCCTACAATGAGCAGTTCTTC. As protein: CASSPTSYPSSYNEQFF.

This clonotype was seen ten or more times. The rearrangement joins TRBV5-1 to TRBJ2-2; tentative D call: TRBD1 (6 bases). The CDR3 contains 15 residues. Per germline, CDR1 SGHRS and CDR2 YFSETQ. V was cut by 6 bases and J by 6 bases, with 18 bases left in between. CDR3 amino acids: CASNHRDGGPGELFF. The CDR3, as DNA: TGCGCCAGCAACCACAGGGATGGAGGTCCCGGGGAGCTGTTTTTT.

This sequence joins TRBV2 and TRBJ2-5, with D unclear. Trimming took 7 bases from V and 0 from J, leaving 12 bases between them. The length of the CDR3 is 14 residues. Germline loops: CDR1 SNHLY, CDR2 FYNNEI. The CDR3 here is CASTLEQNQETQYF. The DNA for the CDR3 is TGTGCCAGCACCCTCGAACAGAACCAAGAGACCCAGTACTTC. The entire variable domain, with the rest obtained from reference TRBV2 and TRBJ2-5, is as follows: EPEVTQTPSHQVTQMGQEVILRCVPISNHLYFYWYRQILGQKVEFLVSFYNNEISEKSEIFDDQFSVERPDGSNFTLKIRSTKLEDSAMYFCASTLEQNQETQYFGPGTRLLVL.

This clonotype was detected only a few times. The V call is TRBV9, the J call TRBJ2-3; 7 positions agree with TRBD2. The CDR3 length is 13 residues. Germline CDR1 is SGDLS and CDR2 is YYNGEE. With V trimmed by 7 bases and J by 2 bases, 4 bases remained unmatched. CDR3 sequence reads: CASGGRVTDTQYF. The CDR3 nucleotides are TGTGCCAGCGGTGGGAGGGTCACAGATACGCAGTATTTT. The whole variable domain, filled in from reference TRBV9 and TRBJ2-3, reads DSGVTQTPKHLITATGQRVTLRCSPRSGDLSVYWYQQSLDQGLQFLIQYYNGEERAKGNILERFSAQQFPDLHSELNLSSLELGDSALYFCASGGRVTDTQYFGPGTRLTVL.

The chain links TRBV6-5 to TRBJ1-2; no reliable D call. V gave up 0 bases and J gave up 0 bases, with 5 bases separating them. The CDR3 is made up of 14 amino acids. The germline CDR1 and CDR2 sequences are MNHEY and SVGAGI. CDR3 protein: CASSYSTSNYGYTF. The CDR3, as DNA: TGTGCCAGCAGTTACTCGACGTCTAACTATGGCTACACCTTC.

This clonotype was seen ten or more times. The chain couples TRBV7-9 to TRBJ2-2; D perhaps matches TRBD1 (6 bases). Germline CDR1 and CDR2: SEHNR and FQNEAQ (reference sequence). This CDR3 contains 15 residues. Trimming shortened V by 3 bases and J by 2 bases, and 10 bases separated the two germline ends. For the CDR3, the DNA is TGTGCCAGCAGCTTTGAACAGGGTAACACCGGGGAGCTGTTTTTT. Protein product: CASSFEQGNTGELFF.